Listed here is a single TCR beta chain. What it binds is not known. The entry originates in a study of shared clonotypes between healthy human individuals. The study's findings and limits: Clonotypes that were shared across four donors made up 4.5% to 5% of naive CD4 clonotypes.

The method was immunoSEQ multiplex PCR; TCRdb's version includes in-frame clones alone and lacks a portion of them. The repertoire consists of approximately 2.5 million clones, with approximately 93% occurring once and the leading ten covering 0.36%. Trimming at V came to 5 bases and at J to 5 bases, leaving 9 bases not matched to a gene. Germline V lookup: CDR1 MNHNY, CDR2 SVGAGI (reference sequence). The CDR3 totals 15 residues. Sequenced input: naive CD4+ T cells from PBMCs. Subset denoted: CD45RA+ positively selected. V is TRBV6-6 and J is TRBJ2-5; 9 bases line up with TRBD2. The receptor was derived from a man younger than 35 in good health. Some clones in this sample may be carry-over from other donors' samples. CDR3 in amino acids: CASSPAVAGVETQYF. In nucleotides, the CDR3 is TGTGCCAGCAGTCCCGCGGTAGCGGGAGTTGAGACCCAGTACTTC.